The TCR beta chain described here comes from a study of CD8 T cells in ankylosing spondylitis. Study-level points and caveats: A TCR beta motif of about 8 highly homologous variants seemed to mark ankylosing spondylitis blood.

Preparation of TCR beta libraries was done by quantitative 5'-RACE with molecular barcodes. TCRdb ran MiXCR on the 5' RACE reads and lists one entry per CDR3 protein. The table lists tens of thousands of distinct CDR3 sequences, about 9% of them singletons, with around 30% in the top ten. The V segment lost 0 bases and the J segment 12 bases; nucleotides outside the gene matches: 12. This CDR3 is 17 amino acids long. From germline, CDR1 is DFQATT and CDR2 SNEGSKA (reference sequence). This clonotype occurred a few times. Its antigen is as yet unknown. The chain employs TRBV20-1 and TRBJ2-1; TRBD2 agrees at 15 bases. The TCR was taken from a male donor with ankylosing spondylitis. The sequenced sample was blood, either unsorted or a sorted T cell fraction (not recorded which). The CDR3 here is CSARDGTSGRLTSTQFF. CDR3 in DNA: TGCAGTGCTAGAGATGGGACTAGCGGGAGGCTAACAAGTACGCAGTTCTTC.